These 10 T cell receptor beta chains share one sample of origin, sequenced in a study of glioma-infiltrating T cells after dendritic cell vaccination. TCRdb's copy holds only in-frame clones and misses some; the assay was immunoSEQ multiplex PCR. The table includes about 82,000 clones, about 90% detected once. The sample consisted of blood, taken before dendritic cell vaccination. All receptors derive from a human donor with glioblastoma.

V and J are TRBV9 and TRBJ2-3; D ambiguous. The CDR3 is 14 amino acids. The germline CDR1 and CDR2 sequences are SGDLS and YYNGEE. V dropped 1 base and J dropped 0 bases, with 6 bases sitting between them. Here the CDR3 reads CASSVLASTDTQYF. CDR3 nucleotide sequence: TGTGCCAGCAGCGTATTGGCAAGCACAGATACGCAGTATTTT.

The chain recombines TRBV15 with TRBJ2-7; the match to TRBD1 covers 7 bases. The J segment lost 3 bases and the V segment lost 2 bases, leaving 4 bases of the junction unmatched. Germline V lookup: CDR1 LNHNV, CDR2 YYDKDF (reference sequence). The CDR3 length is 14 residues. The CDR3: CATSRRQGLYEQYF. Written as DNA, the CDR3 is TGTGCCACCAGCAGACGACAGGGTCTCTACGAGCAGTACTTC.

V is TRBV7-2 and J is TRBJ2-1; the match to TRBD2 covers 7 bases. J was trimmed by 7 bases and V by 5 bases; bases with no gene match: 8. The germline gives CDR1 SGHTA, CDR2 FQGNSA. There are 14 residues in the CDR3. The CDR3 DNA sequence: TGTGCCAGCAGCCCCGGACTAGGGAGTAATGAGCAGTTCTTC. Its translation is CASSPGLGSNEQFF.

This rearrangement joins TRBV7-2 to TRBJ2-1, with D perhaps matching TRBD2 (6 bases). V lost 0 bases and J 10 bases, leaving 19 bases between the germline ends. The V gene's germline CDR1 is SGHTA and CDR2 FQGNSA. This CDR3 is built from 16 residues. In nucleotides, the CDR3 is TGTGCCAGCAGCTTAGCGTTTGGCGGGCTAGCGAGGGAGCAGTTCTTC. Translated: CASSLAFGGLAREQFF.

The chain is built from TRBV21-1 and TRBJ2-3; no check of the table's D call, TRBD1, against the DNA was made. TRBV21-1 is a recognized pseudogene. The CDR3 consists of 17 residues. CDR3 sequence: CASSTSYRDKDLNTQYF. The CDR3 DNA reads as TGTGCCAGCAGCACCTCCTACCGGGACAAAGATCTTAATACGCAGTATTTT.

The CDR3: CASSPGLAGVQQYF. The CDR3 DNA reads as TGTGCCAGCAGTCCGGGACTAGCGGGAGTACAGCAGTACTTC. The chain joins TRBV7-2 to TRBJ2-7; 14 nucleotides align to TRBD2. Germline assignment: CDR1 SGHTA and CDR2 FQGNSA. Trimming removed 6 bases from V and 8 bases from J; junction bases left unmatched: 6. CDR3 length: 14 residues. Full variable domain (outside the CDR3, taken from reference TRBV7-2 and TRBJ2-7): GAGVSQSPSNKVTEKGKDVELRCDPISGHTALYWYRQSLGQGLEFLIYFQGNSAPDKSGLPSDRFSAERTGGSVSTLTIQRTQQEDSAVYLCASSPGLAGVQQYFGPGTRLTVT.

The chain links TRBV6-5 to TRBJ1-2, with 9 positions matching TRBD1. Trimming cost V 2 bases and J 8 bases; bases outside gene matches: 6. The germline V gene encodes CDR1 MNHEY and CDR2 SVGAGI. The CDR3 is made up of 14 amino acids. CDR3 bases: TGTGCCAGCAGTTACCTAGACAGGGGGTCGGGCTACACCTTC. Amino acid sequence: CASSYLDRGSGYTF.

This chain connects TRBV7-8 to TRBJ1-2; TRBD1 might be the D (6 bases). The CDR3 spans 15 residues. Trimming shortened V by 5 bases and J by 2 bases, and 15 bases separated the two germline ends. CDR1 is SGHVS and CDR2 is FQNEAQ in the germline V gene. CDR3 DNA: TGTGCCAGCAGCCCCCGTGGGGGCCTGAACTATGGCTACACCTTC. Residues: CASSPRGGLNYGYTF.

The chain is built from TRBV6-1 and TRBJ2-7; 9 bases are a match to TRBD2. There are 15 residues in the CDR3. J was trimmed by 3 bases and V by 6 bases; bases with no gene match: 9. The germline gives CDR1 MNHNS, CDR2 SASEGT. Written as DNA, the CDR3 is TGTGCCAGCAGCCCGCGGGAGGGCCCCGGCTACGAGCAGTACTTC. Translating it yields CASSPREGPGYEQYF.

This sequence joins TRBV11-2 and TRBJ2-1; D perhaps matches TRBD1 (6 bases). This CDR3 spans 16 amino acids. The germline V and J ends were trimmed by 0 bases and 10 bases, with 19 bases remaining between them. Germline V gene sequence: CDR1 SGHAT, CDR2 FQNNGV. CDR3 DNA: TGTGCCAGCAGCTTAGATCCGACAGGCGAAAAGCCAGAGCAGTTCTTC. This gives the protein CASSLDPTGEKPEQFF.